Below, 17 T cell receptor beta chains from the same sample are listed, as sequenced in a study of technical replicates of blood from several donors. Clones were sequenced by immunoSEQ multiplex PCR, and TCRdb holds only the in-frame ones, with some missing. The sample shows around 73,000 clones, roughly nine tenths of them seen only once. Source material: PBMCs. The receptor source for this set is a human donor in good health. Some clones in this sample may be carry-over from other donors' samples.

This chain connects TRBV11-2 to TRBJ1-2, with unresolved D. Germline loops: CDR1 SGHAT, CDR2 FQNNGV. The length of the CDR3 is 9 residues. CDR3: CTPIWGYTF. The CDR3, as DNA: TGTACTCCTATCTGGGGCTACACCTTC.

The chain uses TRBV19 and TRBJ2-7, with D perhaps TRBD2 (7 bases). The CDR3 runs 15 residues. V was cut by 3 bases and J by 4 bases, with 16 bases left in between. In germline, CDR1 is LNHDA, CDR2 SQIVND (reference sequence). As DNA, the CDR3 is TGTGCCAGTAGTATTCTCCGGGGGGCTTCGTACGAGCAGTACTTC. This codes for CASSILRGASYEQYF.

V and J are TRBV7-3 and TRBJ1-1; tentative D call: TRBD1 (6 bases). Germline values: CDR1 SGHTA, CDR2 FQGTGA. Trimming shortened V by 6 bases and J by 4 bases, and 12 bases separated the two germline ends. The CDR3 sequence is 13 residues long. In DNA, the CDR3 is TGTGCCAGCAGAAGACAGGTGGGCACTGAAGCTTTCTTT. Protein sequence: CASRRQVGTEAFF.

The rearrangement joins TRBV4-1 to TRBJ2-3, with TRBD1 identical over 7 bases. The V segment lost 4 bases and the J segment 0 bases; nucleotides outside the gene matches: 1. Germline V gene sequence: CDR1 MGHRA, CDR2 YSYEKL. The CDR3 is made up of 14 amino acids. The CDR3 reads CASSLTGSTDTQYF. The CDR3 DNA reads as TGCGCCAGCAGCCTGACAGGGAGCACAGATACGCAGTATTTT.

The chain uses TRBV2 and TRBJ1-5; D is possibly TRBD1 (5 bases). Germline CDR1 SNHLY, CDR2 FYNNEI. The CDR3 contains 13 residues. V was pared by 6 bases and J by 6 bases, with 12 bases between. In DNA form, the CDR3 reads TGTGCCAGCAGGGGACGGGAGGCTCAGCCCCAGCATTTT. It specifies CASRGREAQPQHF.

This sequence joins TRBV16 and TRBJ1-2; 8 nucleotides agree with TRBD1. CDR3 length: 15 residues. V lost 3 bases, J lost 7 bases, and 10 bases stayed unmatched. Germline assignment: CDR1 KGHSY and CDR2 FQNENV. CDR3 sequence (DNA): TGTGCCAGCAGCCACACAGGGGGATTCCCTCCTGGCTACACCTTC. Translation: CASSHTGGFPPGYTF.

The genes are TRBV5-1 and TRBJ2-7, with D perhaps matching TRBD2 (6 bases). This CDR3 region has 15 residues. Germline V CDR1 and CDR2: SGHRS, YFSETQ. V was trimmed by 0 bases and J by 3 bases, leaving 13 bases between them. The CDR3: CASSLAPGSRYEQYF. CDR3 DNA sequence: TGCGCCAGCAGCTTGGCACCCGGGAGTCGCTACGAGCAGTACTTC.

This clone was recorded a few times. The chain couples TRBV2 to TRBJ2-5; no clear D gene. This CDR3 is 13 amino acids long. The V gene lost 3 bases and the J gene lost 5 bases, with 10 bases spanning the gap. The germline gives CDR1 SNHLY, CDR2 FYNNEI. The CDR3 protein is CASSDVAAETQYF. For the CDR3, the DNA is TGTGCCAGCAGTGACGTGGCGGCGGAGACCCAGTACTTC. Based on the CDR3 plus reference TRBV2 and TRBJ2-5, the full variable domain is EPEVTQTPSHQVTQMGQEVILRCVPISNHLYFYWYRQILGQKVEFLVSFYNNEISEKSEIFDDQFSVERPDGSNFTLKIRSTKLEDSAMYFCASSDVAAETQYFGPGTRLLVL.

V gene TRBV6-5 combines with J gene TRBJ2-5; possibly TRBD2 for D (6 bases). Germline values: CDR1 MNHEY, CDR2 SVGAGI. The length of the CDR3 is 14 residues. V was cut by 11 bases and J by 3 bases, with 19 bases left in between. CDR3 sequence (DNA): TGTGCCGGACCACCGACTAGAAATAAAGAGACCCAGTACTTC. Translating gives CAGPPTRNKETQYF.

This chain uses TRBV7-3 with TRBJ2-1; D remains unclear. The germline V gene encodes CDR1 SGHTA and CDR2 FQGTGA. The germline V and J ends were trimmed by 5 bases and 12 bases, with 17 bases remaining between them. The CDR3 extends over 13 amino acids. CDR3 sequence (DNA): TGTGCCAGCAGCCCGGAAAATAGCTGGGTGCAGTTCTTC. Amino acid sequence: CASSPENSWVQFF.

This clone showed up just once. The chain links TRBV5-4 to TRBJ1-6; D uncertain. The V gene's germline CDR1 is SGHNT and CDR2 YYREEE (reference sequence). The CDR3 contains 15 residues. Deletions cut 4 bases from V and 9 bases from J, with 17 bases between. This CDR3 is CASSRNQDLSSPLHF. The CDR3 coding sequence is TGTGCCAGCAGCCGTAACCAGGATTTAAGTTCACCCCTCCACTTT.

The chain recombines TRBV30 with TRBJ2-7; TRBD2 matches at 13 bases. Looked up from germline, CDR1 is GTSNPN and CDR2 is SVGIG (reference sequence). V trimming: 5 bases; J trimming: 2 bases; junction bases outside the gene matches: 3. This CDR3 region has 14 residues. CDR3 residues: CAWGGLAGPYEQYF. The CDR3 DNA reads TGTGCCTGGGGGGGACTAGCGGGACCCTACGAGCAGTACTTC.

Here the CDR3 reads CAMAGQLNTEAFF. CDR3 bases: TGTGCCATGGCGGGACAGTTGAACACTGAAGCTTTCTTT. The chain links TRBV10-3 to TRBJ1-1; 7 nucleotides align to TRBD1. This CDR3 contains 13 residues. With 9 bases clipped from V and 0 bases from J, the junction kept 4 bases outside the gene matches. Per germline, CDR1 ENHRY and CDR2 SYGVKD.

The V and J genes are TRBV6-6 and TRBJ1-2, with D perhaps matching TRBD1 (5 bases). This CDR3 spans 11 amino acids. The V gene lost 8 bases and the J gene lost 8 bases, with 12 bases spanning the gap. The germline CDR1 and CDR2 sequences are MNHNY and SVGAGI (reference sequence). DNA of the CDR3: TGTGCCAGCGGGGCTCAACGGGGCTACACCTTC. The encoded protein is CASGAQRGYTF.

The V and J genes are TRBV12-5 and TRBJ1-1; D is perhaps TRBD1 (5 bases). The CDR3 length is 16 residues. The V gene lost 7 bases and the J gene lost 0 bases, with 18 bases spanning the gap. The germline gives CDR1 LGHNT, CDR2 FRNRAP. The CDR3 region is CASDMDTAALNTEAFF. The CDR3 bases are TGTGCTAGTGACATGGACACGGCGGCTTTGAACACTGAAGCTTTCTTT.

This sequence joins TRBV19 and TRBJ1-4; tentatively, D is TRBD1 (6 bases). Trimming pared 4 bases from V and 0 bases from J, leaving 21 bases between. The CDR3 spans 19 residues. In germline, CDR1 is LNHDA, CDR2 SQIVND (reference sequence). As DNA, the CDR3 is TGTGCCAGTAGTAGGGGGTATGGGGACACCTCACCAACTAATGAAAAACTGTTTTTT. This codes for CASSRGYGDTSPTNEKLFF.

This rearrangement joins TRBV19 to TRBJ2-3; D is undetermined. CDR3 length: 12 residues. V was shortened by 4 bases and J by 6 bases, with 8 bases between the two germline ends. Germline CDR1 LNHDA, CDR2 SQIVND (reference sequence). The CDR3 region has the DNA TGTGCCAGTAGTAGGTCCGCGGATACGCAGTATTTT. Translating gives CASSRSADTQYF.